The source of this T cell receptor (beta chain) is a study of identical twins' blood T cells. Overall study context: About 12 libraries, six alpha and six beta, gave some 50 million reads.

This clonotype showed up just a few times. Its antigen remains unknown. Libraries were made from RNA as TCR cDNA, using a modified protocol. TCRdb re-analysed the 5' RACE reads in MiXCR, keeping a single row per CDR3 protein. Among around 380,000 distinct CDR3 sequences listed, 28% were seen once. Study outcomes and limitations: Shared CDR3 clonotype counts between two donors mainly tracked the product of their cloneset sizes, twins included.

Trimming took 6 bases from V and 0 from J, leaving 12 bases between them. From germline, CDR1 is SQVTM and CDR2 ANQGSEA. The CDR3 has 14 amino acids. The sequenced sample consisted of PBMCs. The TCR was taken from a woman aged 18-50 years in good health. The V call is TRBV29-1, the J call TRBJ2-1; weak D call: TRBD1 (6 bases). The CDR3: CSVLRGNSYNEQFF. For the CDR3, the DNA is TGCAGCGTCCTGAGGGGGAACTCCTACAATGAGCAGTTCTTC.